This entry lists 5 T cell receptor beta chains sequenced from one sample in a study of blood T cell repertoires in COVID-19. Repertoires were generated with immunoSEQ multiplex PCR, while TCRdb's copy carries only in-frame clones and drops some. The sample includes roughly 140,000 clones, 76% of them seen just once. Sequenced: peripheral blood. All receptors come from a woman aged 80 or over with acute or convalescent COVID-19.

The J gene is TRBJ1-2, the V gene TRBV30, with a possible D match to TRBD1 (5 bases). This CDR3 has 13 residues. V lost 2 bases to trimming and J lost 4 bases, with 11 bases between them. The germline V gene has CDR1 GTSNPN and CDR2 SVGIG (reference sequence). The CDR3, as DNA: TGTGCCTGGAGTCATCCAGGGATCTATGGCTACACCTTC. This sequence encodes CAWSHPGIYGYTF.

The chain carries TRBV4-3 and TRBJ1-2, with D possibly being TRBD1 (5 bases). V was clipped by 0 bases and J by 4 bases, with 12 bases between them. Germline CDR1 LGHNA, CDR2 YSLEER. The CDR3 totals 15 residues. The CDR3 here is CASSQETPGPYGYTF. CDR3 nucleotide sequence: TGCGCCAGCAGCCAAGAAACGCCAGGGCCCTATGGCTACACCTTC.

CDR3 amino acids: CATSQGNYGYTF. The CDR3 DNA sequence: TGTGCCACCAGCCAGGGGAACTATGGCTACACCTTC. The chain carries TRBV24-1 and TRBJ1-2; a weak D match, TRBD1 (6 bases). The V end was cut by 7 bases, the J end by 2 bases, with 7 bases between. The CDR3 is made up of 12 amino acids. Germline V CDR1 and CDR2: KGHDR, SFDVKD.

The rearrangement uses TRBV30 and TRBJ2-3; no reliable D call. V was cut by 0 bases and J by 1 base, with 14 bases left in between. CDR1 is GTSNPN and CDR2 is SVGIG in the germline V gene (reference sequence). The CDR3 is 16 amino acids. CDR3 residues: CAWSVLAARGTDTQYF. In DNA form, the CDR3 reads TGTGCCTGGAGTGTTTTGGCAGCGCGTGGCACAGATACGCAGTATTTT.

The chain uses TRBV11-2 and TRBJ1-2; 7 nucleotides agree with TRBD1. The germline V gene has CDR1 SGHAT and CDR2 FQNNGV. V lost 2 bases to trimming and J lost 8 bases; unmatched junction nucleotides: 14. The CDR3 is made up of 16 amino acids. The CDR3 protein is CASSLFAGGVGQGYTF. DNA of the CDR3: TGTGCCAGCAGCTTATTCGCGGGGGGAGTGGGACAGGGCTACACCTTC. Together with reference TRBV11-2 and TRBJ1-2, the CDR3 gives the full variable domain: EAGVAQSPRYKIIEKRQSVAFWCNPISGHATLYWYQQILGQGPKLLIQFQNNGVVDDSQLPKDRFSAERLKGVDSTLKIQPAKLEDSAVYLCASSLFAGGVGQGYTFGSGTRLTVV.